The 21 T cell receptor beta chains presented below share a single source sample, sequenced in a study of blood T cells in healthy people across ages. A second 7 to 11 cycle PCR used barcoded and J-beta primers. TCRdb re-derived calls from the 5' RACE reads in MiXCR, one entry per CDR3 protein. The repertoire includes some 940,000 distinct CDR3 sequences, about 29% of them detected once, and about a tenth sits in the top ten. These same records also appear under a second study, on T cells of mothers and their children.

Material for sequencing was blood. The receptors shown here come from a woman aged 40 to 49 in good health.

A note on this clonotype: This clone may be a read error of a much larger clone one base away. The chain is built from TRBV18 and TRBJ2-1; D is unclear. CDR3 length: 17 residues. Germline CDR1 KGHSH, CDR2 LQKENI. The CDR3 sequence is CVSSPASLMDTYNEQFF. The CDR3 nucleotides are TGTGTCAGCTCACCGGCGTCCTTAATGGATACTTACAATGAGCAGTTCTTC.

The chain is built from TRBV15 and TRBJ2-7, with a tentative D call TRBD2 (6 bases). CDR1 is LNHNV and CDR2 is YYDKDF in the germline V gene (reference sequence). The V end was cut by 5 bases, the J end by 7 bases, with 18 bases between. The length of the CDR3 is 14 residues. The CDR3 DNA is TGTGCCACCAGCCCTGGGGGAGGCTACAATGAGCAGTACTTC. Encoded protein: CATSPGGGYNEQYF.

The V and J genes are TRBV20-1 and TRBJ2-7; the D gene is possibly TRBD1 (5 bases). Deletions cut 5 bases from V and 0 bases from J, with 14 bases between. The germline gives CDR1 DFQATT, CDR2 SNEGSKA (reference sequence). This CDR3 contains 14 residues. The DNA of the CDR3 is TGCAGTGCTGAACCGGACACAAACTCCTACGAGCAGTACTTC. Protein product: CSAEPDTNSYEQYF.

This clonotype was recorded a few times. The chain recombines TRBV3-1 with TRBJ1-2; the D is unclear. The CDR3 contains 15 residues. The V gene's germline CDR1 is LGHDT and CDR2 YNNKEL (reference sequence). Trimming shortened V by 2 bases and J by 2 bases, and 12 bases separated the two germline ends. The CDR3 DNA reads as TGTGCCAGCAGCCAACCTGGTTGGAGAAACTATGGCTACACCTTC. Translating gives CASSQPGWRNYGYTF.

The sample holds many counts of this clonotype. The rearrangement links TRBV28 to TRBJ2-7; no firm D call. The CDR3 sequence is 13 residues long. V lost 4 bases and J 2 bases, leaving 9 bases between the germline ends. Germline loops: CDR1 MDHEN, CDR2 SYDVKM. Here the CDR3 DNA reads TGTGCCAGCAGTTCCCACATAGCCTACGAGCAGTACTTC. Translation gives CASSSHIAYEQYF. Using reference TRBV28 and TRBJ2-7 for the parts outside the CDR3, the full variable domain is DVKVTQSSRYLVKRTGEKVFLECVQDMDHENMFWYRQDPGLGLRLIYFSYDVKMKEKGDIPEGYSVSREKKERFSLILESASTNQTSMYLCASSSHIAYEQYFGPGTRLTVT.

This clonotype was detected only a few times. V is TRBV30 and J is TRBJ2-5, with 14 nucleotides matching TRBD2. Germline-derived CDR1 and CDR2 are GTSNPN and SVGIG (reference sequence). The length of the CDR3 is 16 residues. Losses at the gene ends were 2 bases for V and 9 bases for J; bases not matched to a gene: 11. The CDR3 loop reads CAWSLRTSGGLRAQYF. The CDR3 DNA follows: TGTGCCTGGAGTCTCCGGACTAGCGGGGGGCTCAGGGCCCAGTACTTC.

This chain uses TRBV3-1 with TRBJ1-1; TRBD1 agrees at 7 bases. The trim removed 1 base at V and 6 bases at J, leaving 8 bases unmatched. The CDR3 has 15 residues. The V gene's germline CDR1 is LGHDT and CDR2 YNNKEL (reference sequence). CDR3 amino acids: CASSQGGGLQPEAFF. The CDR3 nucleotides are TGTGCCAGCAGCCAAGGAGGGGGCCTCCAACCTGAAGCTTTCTTT.

This clonotype has only a few counts. The V call is TRBV7-6, the J call TRBJ1-1; D not certain. CDR3 length: 16 amino acids. CDR1 SGHVS and CDR2 FNYEAQ come from the germline V gene. V lost 1 base and J lost 1, with 13 bases in between. CDR3 coding DNA: TGTGCCAGCAGCTTAGAAACTCCAGGACGGAACACTGAAGCTTTCTTT. Encoded protein: CASSLETPGRNTEAFF.

The chain is built from TRBV12-3 or TRBV12-4 and TRBJ2-1; 7 bases fit TRBD2. V lost 5 bases to trimming and J lost 0 bases; unmatched junction nucleotides: 13. This CDR3 is 18 amino acids long. CDR3 bases: TGTGCCAGCAGTCCAGTACCGGGACTACCAAGCTCCTACAATGAGCAGTTCTTC. Its translation is CASSPVPGLPSSYNEQFF.

This clonotype was observed many times. The chain employs TRBV20-1 and TRBJ2-5, with a possible D match to TRBD2 (6 bases). Germline V gene lookup returns CDR1 DFQATT and CDR2 SNEGSKA (reference sequence). Trimming cost V 5 bases and J 0 bases, with 13 bases left between them. This CDR3 is built from 14 residues. This chain's CDR3 is CSALDRDYQETQYF. In DNA form, the CDR3 reads TGCAGTGCTCTAGACCGGGACTACCAAGAGACCCAGTACTTC.

V gene TRBV2 combines with J gene TRBJ2-7, with 11 bases matching TRBD2. The CDR3 spans 15 residues. The germline CDR1 and CDR2 sequences are SNHLY and FYNNEI. J was trimmed by 0 bases and V by 10 bases; bases with no gene match: 8. The CDR3 DNA is TGTGCCAAGCAAGGGGGACTAGCGGCCTCCTACGAGCAGTACTTC. This sequence encodes CAKQGGLAASYEQYF.

The rearrangement joins TRBV27 to TRBJ1-1, with D unclear. CDR1 MNHEY and CDR2 SMNVEV come from the germline V gene (reference sequence). The germline V and J ends were trimmed by 3 bases and 5 bases, with 10 bases remaining between them. The CDR3 extends over 13 amino acids. CDR3: CASSLEESTEAFF. The CDR3 DNA reads as TGTGCCAGCAGTTTGGAGGAATCAACTGAAGCTTTCTTT.

The chain employs TRBV7-2 and TRBJ1-6; D might be TRBD1 (5 bases). Trimming shortened V by 5 bases and J by 4 bases, and 18 bases separated the two germline ends. The CDR3 loop spans 17 amino acids. CDR1 SGHTA and CDR2 FQGNSA come from the germline V gene. DNA for the CDR3: TGTGCCAGCAGCCCTGCCGGGACGGTATCATATAATTCACCCCTCCACTTT. Translated: CASSPAGTVSYNSPLHF. The entire variable domain, with the rest obtained from reference TRBV7-2 and TRBJ1-6, is as follows: GAGVSQSPSNKVTEKGKDVELRCDPISGHTALYWYRQSLGQGLEFLIYFQGNSAPDKSGLPSDRFSAERTGGSVSTLTIQRTQQEDSAVYLCASSPAGTVSYNSPLHFGNGTRLTVT.

This clonotype was observed a handful of times. The chain has TRBV7-2 and TRBJ2-3, with 9 bases fitting TRBD2. The V segment lost 0 bases and the J segment 2 bases; nucleotides outside the gene matches: 6. The CDR3 is 17 amino acids. Germline V gives CDR1 SGHTA, CDR2 FQGNSA. In nucleotides, the CDR3 is TGTGCCAGCAGCTTAGCGGGGAGCGGGGGGCCCACAGATACGCAGTATTTT. Translation gives CASSLAGSGGPTDTQYF.

The chain combines TRBV5-1 with TRBJ2-2, with D unclear. The V end lost 0 bases, the J end lost 0 bases, and 9 bases lay between the germline ends. Germline V gives CDR1 SGHRS, CDR2 YFSETQ. The CDR3 is 16 amino acids. CDR3 in DNA: TGCGCCAGCAGCTTGGGGCAGCCCACGAACACCGGGGAGCTGTTTTTT. Amino acid sequence: CASSLGQPTNTGELFF. Full variable domain (remainder filled in from reference TRBV5-1 and TRBJ2-2): KAGVTQTPRYLIKTRGQQVTLSCSPISGHRSVSWYQQTPGQGLQFLFEYFSETQRNKGNFPGRFSGRQFSNSRSEMNVSTLELGDSALYLCASSLGQPTNTGELFFGEGSRLTVL.

The chain couples TRBV20-1 to TRBJ2-1; 10 positions match TRBD2. CDR3 length equals 16 residues. Per the germline V gene, CDR1 is DFQATT and CDR2 is SNEGSKA (reference sequence). The J segment lost 4 bases and the V segment lost 3 bases, leaving 9 bases of the junction unmatched. DNA for the CDR3: TGCAGTGCTAGGAGGGCTAGCGGGGGTTTATACAATGAGCAGTTCTTC. This translates into CSARRASGGLYNEQFF.

Worth noting for this clonotype: A much larger clone differs from this one at a single base, so this may be a read error. The rearrangement links TRBV20-1 to TRBJ2-1; D possibly matches TRBD1 or TRBD2 (6 bases each). The CDR3 covers 12 residues. V lost 6 bases and J 10 bases, leaving 16 bases between the germline ends. The germline gives CDR1 DFQATT, CDR2 SNEGSKA (reference sequence). CDR3 coding DNA: TGCAGTGCGTACAGGGACTCCTACGAGCAGTTCTTC. This codes for CSAYRDSYEQFF.

This clonotype was detected only a few times. This chain links TRBV6-1 with TRBJ2-3; D unclear. The germline V gene encodes CDR1 MNHNS and CDR2 SASEGT. The CDR3 is made up of 15 amino acids. V lost 2 bases and J lost 6, with 15 bases in between. The CDR3 loop is CASSELSLPSDTQYF. CDR3 coding DNA: TGTGCCAGCAGTGAACTTAGCCTCCCCTCCGATACGCAGTATTTT.

The V call is TRBV20-1, the J call TRBJ2-3; tentatively, D is TRBD2 (6 bases). The germline CDR1 and CDR2 sequences are DFQATT and SNEGSKA (reference sequence). The CDR3 has 14 amino acids. The ends were cut back, 5 bases at V and 2 bases at J, with 14 bases in the middle. CDR3 sequence reads: CSAGGNSYTDTQYF. CDR3 DNA: TGCAGTGCTGGAGGGAACAGCTACACAGATACGCAGTATTTT.

In this sample, this clonotype turned up many times. CDR3 amino acids: CASSQDVGRTGVGYTF. As DNA, the CDR3 is TGCGCCAGCAGCCAAGATGTGGGAAGGACAGGGGTTGGCTACACCTTC. J is TRBJ1-2 and V is TRBV4-3, with 9 positions matching TRBD1. The CDR3 covers 16 residues. Trimming took 0 bases from V and 7 from J; bases not matched to a gene: 9. Per the germline V gene, CDR1 is LGHNA and CDR2 is YSLEER.

This clonotype was counted a few times. The chain has TRBV7-3 and TRBJ1-2; D perhaps matches TRBD1 (5 bases). Germline assignment: CDR1 SGHTA and CDR2 FQGTGA. The CDR3 has 16 amino acids. V gave up 1 base and J gave up 8 bases, with 20 bases separating them. CDR3 nucleotide sequence: TGTGCCAGCAGCTTAAACGGCCCCCGGGCAGGGTTGGGCTACACCTTC. This encodes CASSLNGPRAGLGYTF.